This is a list of T cell receptor beta chains from one sample in a study of blood T cell repertoires in COVID-19. This table comes from immunoSEQ multiplex PCR, and its TCRdb copy is limited to in-frame clones, with some not included. The sample holds approximately 88,000 clones, about four fifths seen once. The sample taken for sequencing was peripheral blood. The origin of the receptors is a man in his 70s with COVID-19, enrolled during active disease. Each CDR3 is given with its conserved first and last residue. Each record gives: V gene, clone size, J gene, CDR3 protein. Clone sizes are given selectively: once, few, many, or a class where the clone is expanded.

V gene: TRBV27
clone size: -
J gene: TRBJ1-4
CDR3 protein: CASSENRDRGREKLFF

V gene: TRBV2
clone size: -
J gene: TRBJ1-1
CDR3 protein: CASRTQGHNTEAFF

V gene: TRBV24-1
clone size: once
J gene: TRBJ1-4
CDR3 protein: CASARDRGTTNEKLFF

V gene: TRBV6-5
clone size: -
J gene: TRBJ2-7
CDR3 protein: CASRAQGARGEQYF

V gene: TRBV19
clone size: -
J gene: TRBJ1-5
CDR3 protein: CASSPLGGGNQPQHF

V gene: TRBV14
clone size: -
J gene: TRBJ1-3
CDR3 protein: CASSQKRGYGNTIYF

V gene: TRBV7-2
clone size: -
J gene: TRBJ2-7
CDR3 protein: CASTLNRYEQYF

V gene: TRBV10-3
clone size: -
J gene: TRBJ2-7
CDR3 protein: CAISAPGQGTYEQYF

V gene: TRBV24-1
clone size: -
J gene: TRBJ2-1
CDR3 protein: CATSEYNEQFF

V gene: TRBV15
clone size: once
J gene: TRBJ2-5
CDR3 protein: CATSRGGTGNFYQETQYF

V gene: TRBV4-3
clone size: -
J gene: TRBJ2-7
CDR3 protein: CASSQRTGGYEQYF

V gene: TRBV6-2/TRBV6-3
clone size: -
J gene: TRBJ2-6
CDR3 protein: CASSSGRDSSKLIWGANVLTF

V gene: TRBV4-3
clone size: -
J gene: TRBJ2-1
CDR3 protein: CASSPAGTSDDNEQFF

V gene: TRBV3-1/TRBV3-2
clone size: -
J gene: TRBJ1-1
CDR3 protein: CASSLLARGAIRAFF

V gene: TRBV6-7
clone size: -
J gene: TRBJ1-1
CDR3 protein: CASRRGTGRFWGWTEAFF

V gene: TRBV4-3
clone size: -
J gene: TRBJ1-1
CDR3 protein: CASSQGAYRTSTNTEAFF

V gene: TRBV4-3
clone size: -
J gene: TRBJ1-4
CDR3 protein: CASSQDPNRAEKLFF

V gene: TRBV28
clone size: -
J gene: TRBJ2-5
CDR3 protein: CASSLSGQGARETQYF

V gene: TRBV29-1
clone size: -
J gene: TRBJ2-7
CDR3 protein: CSVTIQGSLNQQYF

V gene: TRBV5-1
clone size: -
J gene: TRBJ1-1
CDR3 protein: CASSSGDSMNTEAFF

V gene: TRBV7-2
clone size: -
J gene: TRBJ1-3
CDR3 protein: CASSLNMFSGNTIYF

V gene: TRBV24-1
clone size: -
J gene: TRBJ2-1
CDR3 protein: CATSDATAYNEQFF

V gene: TRBV11-3
clone size: -
J gene: TRBJ1-1
CDR3 protein: CASSREGNTEAFF

V gene: TRBV24-1
clone size: -
J gene: TRBJ1-2
CDR3 protein: CATPRGLGGYTF

V gene: TRBV9
clone size: -
J gene: TRBJ1-2
CDR3 protein: CASSVASRGHTGYTF

V gene: TRBV24-1
clone size: once
J gene: TRBJ2-1
CDR3 protein: CATSETGTGNRNEQFF

V gene: TRBV11-2
clone size: -
J gene: TRBJ2-7
CDR3 protein: CASSLGQGSEQYF

V gene: TRBV19
clone size: once
J gene: TRBJ1-2
CDR3 protein: CASSSSGTGMTYGYTF

V gene: TRBV7-9
clone size: -
J gene: TRBJ1-5
CDR3 protein: CASSLEPNQPQHF

V gene: TRBV27
clone size: -
J gene: TRBJ2-7
CDR3 protein: CASSSGQQRSYEQYF

V gene: TRBV5-4
clone size: -
J gene: TRBJ1-2
CDR3 protein: CASSSRQGMRTYGYTF

V gene: TRBV15
clone size: once
J gene: TRBJ2-7
CDR3 protein: CATSRGDRSPYEQYF

V gene: TRBV28
clone size: -
J gene: TRBJ2-1
CDR3 protein: CASSTRSGRVGNEQFF

V gene: TRBV11-2
clone size: -
J gene: TRBJ2-5
CDR3 protein: CASSDTIAYQETQYF

V gene: TRBV6-1
clone size: -
J gene: TRBJ1-2
CDR3 protein: CASTITGNYYGYTF

V gene: TRBV3-1/TRBV3-2
clone size: -
J gene: TRBJ2-3
CDR3 protein: CASSRGAGAGGGDTQYF

V gene: TRBV7-2
clone size: -
J gene: TRBJ1-1
CDR3 protein: CASSWANGPQNF

V gene: TRBV11-2
clone size: -
J gene: TRBJ2-5
CDR3 protein: CASSPQETQYF

V gene: TRBV6-2/TRBV6-3
clone size: -
J gene: TRBJ2-3
CDR3 protein: CASSHRTGGYTDTQYF

V gene: TRBV7-9
clone size: -
J gene: TRBJ2-7
CDR3 protein: CASSLLEYEQYF

V gene: TRBV4-2
clone size: once
J gene: TRBJ1-1
CDR3 protein: CASSRVGLGTEAFF

V gene: TRBV11-2
clone size: -
J gene: TRBJ2-1
CDR3 protein: CASSLAFGRASGRINEQFF

V gene: TRBV3-1/TRBV3-2
clone size: -
J gene: TRBJ1-2
CDR3 protein: CASSPPDRSNYGYTF

V gene: TRBV5-5
clone size: -
J gene: TRBJ2-7
CDR3 protein: CASSPPDRPPDEQYF

V gene: TRBV28
clone size: -
J gene: TRBJ2-5
CDR3 protein: CASSAQGTGFQETQYF

V gene: TRBV11-3
clone size: -
J gene: TRBJ1-2
CDR3 protein: CASSLRWRERGYTF

V gene: TRBV7-9
clone size: few
J gene: TRBJ2-1
CDR3 protein: CASSPHLGVSLYLEQFF

V gene: TRBV6-2/TRBV6-3
clone size: -
J gene: TRBJ2-3
CDR3 protein: CASSRGGSGTDTQYF

V gene: TRBV19
clone size: -
J gene: TRBJ1-2
CDR3 protein: CASSRGQDVGYTF

V gene: TRBV3-1/TRBV3-2
clone size: few
J gene: TRBJ2-1
CDR3 protein: CASSAERGPGYNEQFF

V gene: TRBV15
clone size: -
J gene: TRBJ2-4
CDR3 protein: CATSRRQEINIQYF